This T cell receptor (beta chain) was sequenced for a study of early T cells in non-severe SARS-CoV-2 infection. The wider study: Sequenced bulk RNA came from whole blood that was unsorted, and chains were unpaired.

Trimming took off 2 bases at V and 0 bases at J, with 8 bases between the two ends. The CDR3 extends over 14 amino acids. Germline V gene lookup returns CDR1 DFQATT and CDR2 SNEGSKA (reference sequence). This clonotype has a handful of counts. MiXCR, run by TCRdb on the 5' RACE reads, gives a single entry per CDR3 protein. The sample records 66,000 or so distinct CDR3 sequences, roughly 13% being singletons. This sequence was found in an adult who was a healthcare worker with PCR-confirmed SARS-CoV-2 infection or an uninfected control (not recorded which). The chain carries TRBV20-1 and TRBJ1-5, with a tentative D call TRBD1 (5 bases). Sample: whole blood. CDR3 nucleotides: TGCAGTGCTAGAAAGGGGTCTAGCAATCAGCCCCAGCATTTT. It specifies CSARKGSSNQPQHF.